The 15 T cell receptor beta chains presented below share a single source sample, sequenced in a study of PD-L1 blockade in urothelial cancer. Measured with immunoSEQ multiplex PCR; TCRdb has only the in-frame clones, and not every one. This table holds 75,000 to 95,000 clones, roughly 90% found once. The sequences come from PBMCs, collected around atezolizumab (anti-PD-L1) treatment. The receptors shown here come from a man aged 60-69 years with urothelial cancer.

The rearrangement joins TRBV5-1 to TRBJ2-1, with 9 bases fitting TRBD2. V shed 4 bases, J shed 1 base, and the junction held 6 bases outside the gene matches. In germline, CDR1 is SGHRS, CDR2 YFSETQ. The CDR3 length is 16 residues. The CDR3 coding sequence is TGCGCCAGCAGCCCGTATAGCGGGGGATCCTACAATGAGCAGTTCTTC. Translated, it gives CASSPYSGGSYNEQFF.

The chain combines TRBV4-2 with TRBJ1-4, with 9 bases that match TRBD1. V trimming: 4 bases; J trimming: 8 bases; junction bases outside the gene matches: 8. The CDR3 runs 15 residues. Germline CDR1 LGHNA, CDR2 YNFKEQ. The CDR3 sequence: CASSPRQGVDEKLFF. CDR3 DNA: TGTGCCAGCAGCCCCAGACAGGGGGTAGACGAAAAACTGTTTTTT.

The chain carries TRBV7-9 and TRBJ2-5; 7 bases fit TRBD1. The CDR3 length is 14 residues. CDR1 and CDR2 from the germline V gene are SEHNR and FQNEAQ (reference sequence). The ends lost 2 bases at V and 7 bases at J; junction bases unmatched: 7. The DNA for the CDR3 is TGTGCCAGCAGCTTACCTGACAGGGACGGGACCCAGTACTTC. It specifies CASSLPDRDGTQYF.

A word on this clone: Other DNA sequences of this sample code for an identical CDR3. J is TRBJ2-5 and V is TRBV5-1; D not resolved. CDR1 and CDR2 from the germline V gene are SGHRS and YFSETQ. V was trimmed by 2 bases and J by 3 bases, leaving 8 bases between them. This CDR3 is built from 13 residues. The CDR3 is CASSLLAEETQYF. CDR3 coding DNA: TGCGCCAGCAGCTTATTGGCTGAAGAGACCCAGTACTTC.

V usage is TRBV7-3 and J usage is TRBJ2-3; perhaps TRBD2 as D (6 bases). The ends were cut back, 5 bases at V and 5 bases at J, with 35 bases in the middle. The CDR3 is 21 residues long. Germline CDR1 is SGHTA and CDR2 is FQGTGA. This CDR3 reads CASSNPDGAATGTLLGDTQYF. The CDR3 DNA reads as TGTGCCAGCAGCAACCCCGACGGGGCGGCCACCGGGACTTTGTTAGGAGATACGCAGTATTTT.

The chain couples TRBV2 to TRBJ2-1; D not certain. Germline values: CDR1 SNHLY, CDR2 FYNNEI. The V end lost 5 bases, the J end lost 0 bases, and 11 bases lay between the germline ends. This CDR3 has 15 amino acids. The CDR3 DNA is TGTGCCAGCAGTCTGACTTTATCCTCCTACAATGAGCAGTTCTTC. Protein: CASSLTLSSYNEQFF.

V usage is TRBV30 and J usage is TRBJ2-1, with 7 bases lining up with TRBD2. With 2 bases clipped from V and 7 bases from J, the junction kept 14 bases outside the gene matches. Germline V gene lookup returns CDR1 GTSNPN and CDR2 SVGIG (reference sequence). The CDR3 sequence is 16 residues long. The chain's CDR3 is CAWSLEYGGTGNEQFF. The CDR3 DNA reads as TGTGCCTGGAGTCTAGAGTACGGGGGGACCGGGAATGAGCAGTTCTTC.

J is TRBJ2-3 and V is TRBV30; a weak D match, TRBD1 (5 bases). Germline-derived CDR1 and CDR2 are GTSNPN and SVGIG (reference sequence). The CDR3 runs to 15 residues. V was trimmed by 0 bases and J by 1 base, leaving 11 bases between them. The CDR3 DNA is TGTGCCTGGAGTGTACTTGGGGCTCGCACAGATACGCAGTATTTT. Translated: CAWSVLGARTDTQYF.

This CDR3 reads CASSSTTGEKLFF. The CDR3 region has the DNA TGTGCCAGCAGCTCGACCACGGGTGAAAAACTGTTTTTT. The chain uses TRBV7-9 and TRBJ1-4; the D is unclear. This CDR3 has 13 amino acids. With 4 bases removed from V and 7 bases from J, the gap between germline ends came to 10 bases. In germline, CDR1 is SEHNR, CDR2 FQNEAQ (reference sequence).

The rearrangement uses TRBV9 and TRBJ1-6, with 9 bases aligning to TRBD1. V shed 4 bases, J shed 7 bases, and the junction held 6 bases outside the gene matches. This CDR3 is built from 15 residues. Germline CDR1 SGDLS, CDR2 YYNGEE. This chain's CDR3 is CASSPGQGSNSPLHF. DNA of the CDR3: TGTGCCAGCAGCCCGGGACAGGGTTCCAATTCACCCCTCCACTTT.

J is TRBJ2-7 and V is TRBV5-4; the match to TRBD2 covers 13 bases. J was trimmed by 5 bases and V by 3 bases; bases with no gene match: 11. The CDR3 contains 17 residues. The germline gives CDR1 SGHNT, CDR2 YYREEE (reference sequence). CDR3 nucleotides: TGTGCCAGCAGCTCCTTCTCACTAGCGGGAGGGTATCACGAGCAGTACTTC. Translated, it gives CASSSFSLAGGYHEQYF.

This chain joins TRBV6-5 and TRBJ2-3; D perhaps matches TRBD2 (5 bases). CDR3 length: 15 amino acids. The germline V gene has CDR1 MNHEY and CDR2 SVGAGI. Trimming stripped 7 bases from V and 4 bases from J, with 18 bases between. The CDR3 here is CASTKRGASSDTQYF. CDR3 nucleotides: TGTGCCAGCACTAAACGGGGAGCTAGTTCAGATACGCAGTATTTT.

V usage is TRBV5-5 and J usage is TRBJ2-7; 10 nucleotides line up with TRBD1. V shed 4 bases, J shed 5 bases, and the junction held 6 bases outside the gene matches. CDR3 length: 14 residues. Germline CDR1 reads SGHKS; CDR2 reads YYEKEE (reference sequence). The CDR3 sequence: CASSRDRGTDEQYF. Written as DNA, the CDR3 is TGTGCCAGCAGCCGGGACAGGGGCACGGACGAGCAGTACTTC.

The chain has TRBV5-6 and TRBJ2-7, with 10 bases matching TRBD1. The germline V gene has CDR1 SGHDT and CDR2 YYEEEE. Trimming removed 4 bases from V and 4 bases from J; junction bases left unmatched: 5. The CDR3 has 14 amino acids. CDR3 loop: CASSTGQGRYEQYF. The DNA of the CDR3 is TGTGCCAGCAGCACGGGACAGGGGCGTTACGAGCAGTACTTC.

The chain links TRBV7-2 to TRBJ1-6; D gene uncertain. The germline V gene encodes CDR1 SGHTA and CDR2 FQGNSA. This CDR3 region has 14 residues. V lost 5 bases to trimming and J lost 6 bases, with 11 bases between them. CDR3 region: CASSAGFPNSPLHF. For the CDR3, the DNA is TGTGCCAGCAGCGCGGGTTTCCCTAATTCACCCCTCCACTTT.